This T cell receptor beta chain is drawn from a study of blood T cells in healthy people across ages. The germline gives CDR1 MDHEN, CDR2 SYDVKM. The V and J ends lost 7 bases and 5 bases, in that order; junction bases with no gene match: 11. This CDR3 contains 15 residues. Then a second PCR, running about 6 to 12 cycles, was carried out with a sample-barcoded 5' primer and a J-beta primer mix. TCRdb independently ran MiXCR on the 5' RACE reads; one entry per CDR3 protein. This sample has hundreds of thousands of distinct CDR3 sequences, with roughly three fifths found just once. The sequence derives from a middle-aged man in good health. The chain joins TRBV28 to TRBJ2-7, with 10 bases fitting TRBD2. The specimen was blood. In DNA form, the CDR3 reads TGTGCCAGCAACTTAGGGGCTAGCGGGAGCCACGAGCAGTACTTC. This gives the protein CASNLGASGSHEQYF.